The clone carrying this T cell receptor beta chain was counted only a few times. The antigen remains undetermined. This sample stems from a study of T-cell reconstitution after alpha-beta-depleted transplantation in children. General observations from the study: A year had passed since transplant, and T-cell counts and diversity by then came mostly from newly produced T cells.

The authors prepared the TCRbeta library with unique molecular identifiers. Each CDR3 protein gets one entry after TCRdb re-called the PCR reads with MiXCR. The sample lists about 300,000 distinct CDR3 sequences, roughly 7.8% occurring once. This receptor was identified in a female patient between 2 and 10 years old who had a stem cell transplant for Fanconi anemia, so the T cells may come from the graft donor. This specimen consisted of peripheral blood, obtained 360 days after TCRalphabeta/CD19-depleted stem cell transplant.

The CDR3: CTTAATWSSYNEQFF. The CDR3 DNA reads as TGTACGACAGCCGCCACTTGGAGCTCCTACAATGAGCAGTTCTTC. This chain connects TRBV27 to TRBJ2-1; D might be TRBD1 (5 bases). CDR1 is MNHEY, CDR2 SMNVEV, per germline (reference sequence). The CDR3 has 15 amino acids.